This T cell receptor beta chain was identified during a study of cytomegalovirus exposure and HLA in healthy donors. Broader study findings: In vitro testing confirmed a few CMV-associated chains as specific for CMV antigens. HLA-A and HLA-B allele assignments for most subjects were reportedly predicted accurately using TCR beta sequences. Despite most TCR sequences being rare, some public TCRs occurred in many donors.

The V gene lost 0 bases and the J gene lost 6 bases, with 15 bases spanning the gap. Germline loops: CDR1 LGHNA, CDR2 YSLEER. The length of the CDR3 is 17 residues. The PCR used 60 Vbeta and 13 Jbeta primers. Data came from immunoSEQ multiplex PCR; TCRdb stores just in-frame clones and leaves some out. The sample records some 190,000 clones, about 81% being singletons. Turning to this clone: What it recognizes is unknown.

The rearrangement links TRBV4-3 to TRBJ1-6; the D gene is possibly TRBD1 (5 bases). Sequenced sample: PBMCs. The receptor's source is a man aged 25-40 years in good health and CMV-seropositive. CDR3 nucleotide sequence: TGCGCCAGCAGCCAAGATCCGGCAGGGATGTCTAATTCACCCCTCCACTTT. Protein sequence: CASSQDPAGMSNSPLHF.